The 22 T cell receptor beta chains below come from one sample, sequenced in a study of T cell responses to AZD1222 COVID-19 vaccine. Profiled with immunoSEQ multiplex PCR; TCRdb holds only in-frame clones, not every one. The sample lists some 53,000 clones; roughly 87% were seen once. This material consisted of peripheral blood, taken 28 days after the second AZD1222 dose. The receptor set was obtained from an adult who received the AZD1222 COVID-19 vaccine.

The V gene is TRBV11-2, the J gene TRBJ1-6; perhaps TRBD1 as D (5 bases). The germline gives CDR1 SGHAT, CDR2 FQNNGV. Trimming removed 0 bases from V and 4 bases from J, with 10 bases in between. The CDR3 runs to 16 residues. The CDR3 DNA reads TGTGCCAGCAGCTTAGATGGGGCCGGTTATAATTCACCCCTCCACTTT. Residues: CASSLDGAGYNSPLHF.

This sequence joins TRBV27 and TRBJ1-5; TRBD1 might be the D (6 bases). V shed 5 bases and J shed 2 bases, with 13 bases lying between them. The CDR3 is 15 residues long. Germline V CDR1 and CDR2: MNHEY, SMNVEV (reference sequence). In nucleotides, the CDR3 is TGTGCCAGCAGTAAACAGGGACTTGGCAATCAGCCCCAGCATTTT. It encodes CASSKQGLGNQPQHF.

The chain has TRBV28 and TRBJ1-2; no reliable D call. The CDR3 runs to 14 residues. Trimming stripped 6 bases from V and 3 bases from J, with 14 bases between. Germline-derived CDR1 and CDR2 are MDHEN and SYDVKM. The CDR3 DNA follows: TGTGCCAGCAGCCCCCCGGGTTACGACTATGGCTACACCTTC. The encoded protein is CASSPPGYDYGYTF.

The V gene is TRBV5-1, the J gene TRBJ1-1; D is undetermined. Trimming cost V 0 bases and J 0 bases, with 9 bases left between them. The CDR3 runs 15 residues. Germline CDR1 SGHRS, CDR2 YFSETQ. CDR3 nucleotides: TGCGCCAGCAGCTTGGCCTTAGGTCTGAACACTGAAGCTTTCTTT. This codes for CASSLALGLNTEAFF.

DNA for the CDR3: TGTGCCAGCACTCCGGGACAGTCCTACGAGCAGTACTTC. The encoded protein is CASTPGQSYEQYF. This chain uses TRBV6-5 with TRBJ2-7; 7 nucleotides agree with TRBD1. This CDR3 is 13 amino acids long. Germline V gives CDR1 MNHEY, CDR2 SVGAGI. V shed 7 bases, J shed 1 base, and the junction held 4 bases outside the gene matches.

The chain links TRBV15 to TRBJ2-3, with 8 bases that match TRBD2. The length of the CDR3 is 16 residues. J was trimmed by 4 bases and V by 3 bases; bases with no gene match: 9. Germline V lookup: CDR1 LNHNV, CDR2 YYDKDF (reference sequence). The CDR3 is CATSRESGRGADTQYF. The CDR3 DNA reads TGTGCCACCAGCAGGGAGAGCGGGAGAGGAGCAGATACGCAGTATTTT.

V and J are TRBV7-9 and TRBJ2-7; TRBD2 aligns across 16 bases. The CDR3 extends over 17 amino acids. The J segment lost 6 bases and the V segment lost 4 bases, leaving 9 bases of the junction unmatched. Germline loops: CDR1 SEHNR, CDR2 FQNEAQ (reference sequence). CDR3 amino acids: CASSSRGTSGRAIEQYF. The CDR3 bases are TGTGCCAGCAGCTCCCGAGGGACTAGCGGGAGGGCCATCGAGCAGTACTTC.

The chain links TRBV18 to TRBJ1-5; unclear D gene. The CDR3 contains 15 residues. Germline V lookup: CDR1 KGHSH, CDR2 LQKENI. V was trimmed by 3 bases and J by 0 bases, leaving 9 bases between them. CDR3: CASSPYDDSNQPQHF. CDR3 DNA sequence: TGTGCCAGCTCACCGTACGACGATAGCAATCAGCCCCAGCATTTT.

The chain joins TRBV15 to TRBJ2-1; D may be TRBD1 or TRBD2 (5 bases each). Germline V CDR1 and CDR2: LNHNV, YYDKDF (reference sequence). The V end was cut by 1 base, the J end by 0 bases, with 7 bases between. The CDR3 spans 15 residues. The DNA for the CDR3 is TGTGCCACCAGCAGAGGGGGGAGCTCCTACAATGAGCAGTTCTTC. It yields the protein CATSRGGSSYNEQFF.

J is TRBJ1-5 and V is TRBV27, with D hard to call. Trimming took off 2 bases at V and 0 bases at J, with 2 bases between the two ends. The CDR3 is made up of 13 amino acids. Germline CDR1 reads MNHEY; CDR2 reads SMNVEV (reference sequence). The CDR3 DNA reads TGTGCCAGCAGTTTACTTAGCAATCAGCCCCAGCATTTT. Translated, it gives CASSLLSNQPQHF.

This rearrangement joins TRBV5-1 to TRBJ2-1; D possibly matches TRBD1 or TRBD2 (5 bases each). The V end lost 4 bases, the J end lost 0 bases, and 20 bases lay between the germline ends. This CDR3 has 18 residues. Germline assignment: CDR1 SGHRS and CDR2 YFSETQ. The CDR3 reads CASSPGRPGSFSYNEQFF. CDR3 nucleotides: TGCGCCAGCAGCCCAGGGCGTCCGGGGTCCTTCTCCTACAATGAGCAGTTCTTC.

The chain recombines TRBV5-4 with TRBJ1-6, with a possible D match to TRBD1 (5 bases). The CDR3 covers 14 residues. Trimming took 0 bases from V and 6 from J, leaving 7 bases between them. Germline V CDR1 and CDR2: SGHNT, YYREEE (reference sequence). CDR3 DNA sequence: TGTGCCAGCAGCTTGGGGACAATTAATTCACCCCTCCACTTT. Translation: CASSLGTINSPLHF.

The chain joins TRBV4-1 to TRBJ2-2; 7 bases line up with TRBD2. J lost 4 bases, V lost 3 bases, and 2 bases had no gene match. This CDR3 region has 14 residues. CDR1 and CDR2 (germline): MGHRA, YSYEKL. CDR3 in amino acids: CASSHSSGTGELFF. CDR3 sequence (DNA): TGCGCCAGCAGCCACTCTAGCGGCACCGGGGAGCTGTTTTTT.

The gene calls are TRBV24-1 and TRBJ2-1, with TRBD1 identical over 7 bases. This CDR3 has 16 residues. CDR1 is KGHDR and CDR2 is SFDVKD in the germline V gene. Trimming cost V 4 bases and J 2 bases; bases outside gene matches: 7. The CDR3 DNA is TGTGCCACCAGTGAGCACGGGACAGTAACCTACAATGAGCAGTTCTTC. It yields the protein CATSEHGTVTYNEQFF.

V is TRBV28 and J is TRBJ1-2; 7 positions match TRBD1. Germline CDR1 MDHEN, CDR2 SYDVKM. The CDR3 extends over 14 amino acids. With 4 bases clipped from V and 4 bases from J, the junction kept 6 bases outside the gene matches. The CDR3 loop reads CASSWGQSFYGYTF. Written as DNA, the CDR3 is TGTGCCAGCAGTTGGGGACAGTCCTTCTATGGCTACACCTTC.

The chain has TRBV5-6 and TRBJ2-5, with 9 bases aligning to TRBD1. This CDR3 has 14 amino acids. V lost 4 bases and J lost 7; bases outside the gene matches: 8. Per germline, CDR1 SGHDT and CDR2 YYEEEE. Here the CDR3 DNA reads TGTGCCAGCAGCCCGTGGGACAGGGTACGGACCCAGTACTTC. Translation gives CASSPWDRVRTQYF.

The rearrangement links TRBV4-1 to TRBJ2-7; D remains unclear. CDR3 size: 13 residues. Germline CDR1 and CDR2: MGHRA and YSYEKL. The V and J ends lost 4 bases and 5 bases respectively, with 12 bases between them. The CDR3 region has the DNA TGCGCCAGCAGCCTGACCTCTCGTGACGAGCAGTACTTC. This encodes CASSLTSRDEQYF.

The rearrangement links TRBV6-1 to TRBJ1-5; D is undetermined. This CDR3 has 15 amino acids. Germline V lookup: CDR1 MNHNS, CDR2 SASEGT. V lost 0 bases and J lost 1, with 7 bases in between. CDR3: CASSEARVSNQPQHF. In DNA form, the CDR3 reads TGTGCCAGCAGTGAAGCGAGGGTCAGCAATCAGCCCCAGCATTTT.

As DNA, the CDR3 is TGCGCCAGCAGCTTGACCGGGACTAGCGGGAGAGAGACCCAGTACTTC. It translates to CASSLTGTSGRETQYF. The chain carries TRBV5-1 and TRBJ2-5; the match to TRBD2 covers 14 bases. V lost 1 base to trimming and J lost 4 bases; unmatched junction nucleotides: 3. The CDR3 runs to 16 residues. The germline V gene encodes CDR1 SGHRS and CDR2 YFSETQ.

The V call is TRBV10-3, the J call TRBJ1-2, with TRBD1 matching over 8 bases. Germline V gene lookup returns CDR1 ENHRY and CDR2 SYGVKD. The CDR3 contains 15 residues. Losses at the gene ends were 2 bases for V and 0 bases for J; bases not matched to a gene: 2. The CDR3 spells CAISEVDRANYGYTF. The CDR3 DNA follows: TGTGCCATCAGTGAGGTGGACAGGGCTAACTATGGCTACACCTTC.

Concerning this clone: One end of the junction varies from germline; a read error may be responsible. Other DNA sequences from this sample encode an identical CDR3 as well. The CDR3 loop is CASTRGGGIPPSYNEQFF. As DNA, the CDR3 is TGTGCCAGCACCCGAGGGGGCGGGATCCCTCCCTCCTATAATGAGCAGTTCTTC. The chain is built from TRBV7-9 and TRBJ2-1, with a weak D call TRBD1 (7 bases). CDR3 length equals 18 residues. CDR1 SEHNR and CDR2 FQNEAQ come from the germline V gene (reference sequence).

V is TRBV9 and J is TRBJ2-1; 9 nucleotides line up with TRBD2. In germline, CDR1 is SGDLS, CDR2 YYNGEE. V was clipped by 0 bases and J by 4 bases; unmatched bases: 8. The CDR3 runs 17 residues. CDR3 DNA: TGTGCCAGCAGCGTAGCGGCTAGCGGGAACCCATACAATGAGCAGTTCTTC. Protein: CASSVAASGNPYNEQFF.